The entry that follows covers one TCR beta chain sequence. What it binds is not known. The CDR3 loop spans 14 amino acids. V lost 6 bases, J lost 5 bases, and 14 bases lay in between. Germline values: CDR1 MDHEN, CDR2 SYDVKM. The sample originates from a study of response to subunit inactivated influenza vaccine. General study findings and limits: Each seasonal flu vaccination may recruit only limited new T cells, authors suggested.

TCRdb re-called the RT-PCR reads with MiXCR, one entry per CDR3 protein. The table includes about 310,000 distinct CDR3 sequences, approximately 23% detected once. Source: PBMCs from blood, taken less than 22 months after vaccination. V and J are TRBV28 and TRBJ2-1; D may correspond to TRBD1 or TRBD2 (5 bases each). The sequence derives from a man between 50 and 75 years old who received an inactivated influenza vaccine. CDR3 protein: CASSSRDGNNEQFF. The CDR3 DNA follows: TGTGCCAGCAGCTCCCGGGACGGAAACAATGAGCAGTTCTTC.